The 15 T cell receptor beta chains reported below all come from one sample, sequenced in a study of CD8 T cells in ankylosing spondylitis. TCRdb ran MiXCR on the 5' RACE reads and lists one entry per CDR3 protein. The profile shows hundreds of thousands of distinct CDR3 sequences, around 7.8% of them singletons. The sequenced sample consisted of blood, either unsorted or a sorted T cell fraction (not recorded which). The receptors shown here come from a male donor with ankylosing spondylitis or in good health (not recorded which).

This clonotype came up many times. The rearrangement links TRBV10-2 to TRBJ1-5, with a weak D call TRBD1 (5 bases). The CDR3 consists of 13 residues. Trimming removed 9 bases from V and 6 bases from J, with 15 bases in between. CDR1 is WSHSY and CDR2 is SAAADI in the germline V gene. CDR3 bases: TGCGCCAGTAAGGTAGGGGTACGTCAGCCCCAGCATTTT. Translating it yields CASKVGVRQPQHF.

J is TRBJ2-1 and V is TRBV12-3 or TRBV12-4; 7 nucleotides line up with TRBD2. The V gene end was trimmed by 4 bases and the J gene end by 8 bases; junction bases not matched to a gene: 11. The CDR3 length is 15 residues. The CDR3 region has the DNA TGTGCCAGCAGTTCTCTTGGCGGGAGTGGGGATGAGCAGTTCTTC. Translation gives CASSSLGGSGDEQFF.

The chain couples TRBV25-1 to TRBJ2-3, with 7 bases lining up with TRBD1. The CDR3 sequence is 13 residues long. The V gene's germline CDR1 is MGHDK and CDR2 SYGVNS. V lost 4 bases to trimming and J lost 5 bases; unmatched junction nucleotides: 3. The CDR3 sequence: CASSGWDRDTQYF. The CDR3 DNA sequence: TGTGCCAGCAGTGGCTGGGACAGAGATACGCAGTATTTT.

The chain has TRBV7-9 and TRBJ2-1, with TRBD2 matching 9 bases. V lost 1 base to trimming and J lost 0 bases; unmatched junction nucleotides: 4. This CDR3 is 17 amino acids long. Germline assignment: CDR1 SEHNR and CDR2 FQNEAQ (reference sequence). The CDR3, as DNA: TGTGCCAGCAGCTTAGTTGGTAGCGGGAGCTCCTACAATGAGCAGTTCTTC. Amino acid sequence: CASSLVGSGSSYNEQFF.

CDR3 protein: CASTFQGDPGELFF. The CDR3 bases are TGCGCCAGCACCTTCCAGGGGGACCCCGGGGAGCTGTTTTTT. The chain joins TRBV5-1 to TRBJ2-2; the match to TRBD1 covers 7 bases. Losses at the gene ends were 6 bases for V and 6 bases for J; bases not matched to a gene: 8. CDR1 SGHRS and CDR2 YFSETQ come from the germline V gene. The CDR3 is made up of 14 amino acids.

This clonotype has ten or more counts. J is TRBJ2-3 and V is TRBV5-6; maybe TRBD2 (6 bases). Trimming cost V 0 bases and J 3 bases, with 11 bases left between them. CDR1 is SGHDT, CDR2 YYEEEE, per germline. The length of the CDR3 is 15 residues. This CDR3 reads CASSLVLASTDTQYF. The CDR3 DNA follows: TGTGCCAGCAGCTTGGTACTAGCATCGACAGATACGCAGTATTTT.

In this sample, this clonotype turned up a few times. The gene calls are TRBV4-2 and TRBJ2-7, with D perhaps TRBD1 or TRBD2 (5 bases each). With 0 bases removed from V and 3 bases from J, the gap between germline ends came to 15 bases. The germline gives CDR1 LGHNA, CDR2 YNFKEQ. CDR3 length equals 16 residues. CDR3 region: CASSQDVGTEFYEQYF. The DNA of the CDR3 is TGTGCCAGCAGCCAAGATGTCGGGACGGAGTTCTACGAGCAGTACTTC.

This clonotype came up a few times. This chain joins TRBV30 and TRBJ2-7; tentative D call: TRBD2 (5 bases). Germline-derived CDR1 and CDR2 are GTSNPN and SVGIG (reference sequence). Deletions cut 0 bases from V and 3 bases from J, with 6 bases between. The CDR3 sequence is 12 residues long. The DNA for the CDR3 is TGTGCCTGGAGTGTTGGAGGCTACGAGCAGTACTTC. Residues: CAWSVGGYEQYF.

This clonotype has a count of ten or more. This chain uses TRBV3-1 with TRBJ1-6; D is undetermined. The CDR3 contains 16 residues. Trimming took off 0 bases at V and 0 bases at J, with 6 bases between the two ends. Per germline, CDR1 LGHDT and CDR2 YNNKEL (reference sequence). The CDR3 region has the DNA TGTGCCAGCAGCCAAGATAGGAACTCCTATAATTCACCCCTCCACTTT. This gives the protein CASSQDRNSYNSPLHF. Full variable domain (missing parts from reference TRBV3-1 and TRBJ1-6): DTAVSQTPKYLVTQMGNDKSIKCEQNLGHDTMYWYKQDSKKFLKIMFSYNNKELIINETVPNRFSPKSPDKAHLNLHINSLELGDSAVYFCASSQDRNSYNSPLHFGNGTRLTVT.

The table lists this clonotype with many counts. V usage is TRBV20-1 and J usage is TRBJ2-2; 7 bases match TRBD2. In germline, CDR1 is DFQATT, CDR2 SNEGSKA (reference sequence). This CDR3 spans 19 amino acids. V was clipped by 1 base and J by 1 base; unmatched bases: 15. The CDR3 DNA sequence: TGCAGTGCTAGAGCGCCCGGGCTAGCGGATAATATGAACACCGGGGAGCTGTTTTTT. Its protein is CSARAPGLADNMNTGELFF.

This clonotype was detected ten times or more. The rearrangement links TRBV11-1 to TRBJ1-1, with 7 bases identical to TRBD1. The trim removed 5 bases at V and 1 base at J, leaving 4 bases unmatched. The length of the CDR3 is 14 residues. The germline CDR1 and CDR2 sequences are SGHAT and FQDESV (reference sequence). CDR3 loop: CASSGQARNTEAFF. The CDR3 nucleotides are TGTGCCAGCAGCGGACAGGCGAGGAACACTGAAGCTTTCTTT. The whole variable domain, filled in from reference TRBV11-1 and TRBJ1-1, reads EAEVAQSPRYKITEKSQAVAFWCDPISGHATLYWYRQILGQGPELLVQFQDESVVDDSQLPKDRFSAERLKGVDSTLKIQPAELGDSAMYLCASSGQARNTEAFFGQGTRLTVV.

The sample holds many counts of this clonotype. The chain employs TRBV7-2 and TRBJ2-1, with unresolved D. Germline V gene data show CDR1 as SGHTA and CDR2 as FQGNSA. There are 15 residues in the CDR3. Trimming stripped 1 base from V and 3 bases from J, with 10 bases between. CDR3 amino acids: CASSLEPGGYNEQFF. The CDR3 DNA reads as TGTGCCAGCAGCTTAGAGCCGGGCGGCTACAATGAGCAGTTCTTC.

This clonotype was seen many times. The V call is TRBV18, the J call TRBJ2-2, with D possibly TRBD1 on 5 matching bases. Per germline, CDR1 KGHSH and CDR2 LQKENI. The CDR3 contains 14 residues. V lost 8 bases and J lost 1, with 11 bases in between. CDR3 amino acids: CASRSQGNTGELFF. The CDR3 nucleotides are TGTGCCAGCCGCTCGCAGGGGAACACCGGGGAGCTGTTTTTT.

V is TRBV7-2 and J is TRBJ2-7; 8 nucleotides agree with TRBD1. The J segment lost 4 bases and the V segment lost 5 bases, leaving 10 bases of the junction unmatched. The length of the CDR3 is 15 residues. CDR1 is SGHTA and CDR2 is FQGNSA in the germline V gene. CDR3 in amino acids: CASSISTGAGYEQYF. The CDR3 DNA reads TGTGCCAGCAGCATCTCGACAGGGGCTGGTTACGAGCAGTACTTC.

At least ten counts were recorded for this clonotype. V usage is TRBV6-1 and J usage is TRBJ1-2; D not resolved. Trimming cost V 2 bases and J 2 bases, with 6 bases left between them. Germline CDR1 is MNHNS and CDR2 is SASEGT. CDR3 length: 13 residues. The CDR3 sequence: CASSEWANYGYTF. As DNA, the CDR3 is TGTGCCAGCAGTGAATGGGCAAACTATGGCTACACCTTC.